This T cell receptor beta chain was recorded in a study of OX40 agonist ivuxolimab in advanced cancers. Study details: Head and neck, renal cell, melanoma or hepatocellular carcinoma were the cancers that dose-escalation patients had. Males comprised 82.7% of the group, whose mean age was roughly 60 years (range 23 to 79). Partial responses were achieved by three patients, of whom one had hepatocellular carcinoma and two had cutaneous melanoma.

Points on this clone: Its antigen is not known.

Broader study findings: Low normalized T-cell clonal expansion was also seen in some nonresponders.

Generated by immunoSEQ multiplex PCR, the TCRdb table keeps only in-frame clones and is missing some. The table includes roughly 58,000 clones, over 75% detected once. Germline-derived CDR1 and CDR2 are SEHNR and FQNEAQ (reference sequence). CDR3 size: 12 residues. The ends were cut back, 2 bases at V and 3 bases at J, with 4 bases in the middle. The chain joins TRBV7-9 to TRBJ1-2, with D unresolved. The specimen comprised CD4+ or CD8+ T cells sorted from blood, sampled in a trial of the OX40 agonist ivuxolimab. The clonotype was recovered from an adult with an advanced solid tumor such as melanoma, head and neck, liver or kidney cancer. CDR3 loop: CASSLHYYGYTF. The CDR3 nucleotides read TGTGCCAGCAGCTTACATTACTATGGCTACACCTTC.